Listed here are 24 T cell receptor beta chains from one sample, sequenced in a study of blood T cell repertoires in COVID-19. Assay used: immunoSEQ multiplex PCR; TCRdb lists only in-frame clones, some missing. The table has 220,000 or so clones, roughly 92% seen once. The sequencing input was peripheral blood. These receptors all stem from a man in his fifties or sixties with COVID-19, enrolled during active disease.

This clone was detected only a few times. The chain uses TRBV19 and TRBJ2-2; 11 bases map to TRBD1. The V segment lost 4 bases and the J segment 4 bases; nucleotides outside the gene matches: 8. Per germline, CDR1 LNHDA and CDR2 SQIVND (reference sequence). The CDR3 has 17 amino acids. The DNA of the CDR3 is TGTGCCAGTAGTAGACTACCGGGACAGGGGGGCACCGGGGAGCTGTTTTTT. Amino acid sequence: CASSRLPGQGGTGELFF.

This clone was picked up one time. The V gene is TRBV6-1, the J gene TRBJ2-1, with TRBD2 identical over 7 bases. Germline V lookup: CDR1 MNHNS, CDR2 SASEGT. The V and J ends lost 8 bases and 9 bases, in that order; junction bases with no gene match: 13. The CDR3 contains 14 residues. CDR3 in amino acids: CASGAGRTRGEQFF. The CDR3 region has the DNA TGTGCCAGCGGGGCTGGTAGGACTAGGGGTGAGCAGTTCTTC.

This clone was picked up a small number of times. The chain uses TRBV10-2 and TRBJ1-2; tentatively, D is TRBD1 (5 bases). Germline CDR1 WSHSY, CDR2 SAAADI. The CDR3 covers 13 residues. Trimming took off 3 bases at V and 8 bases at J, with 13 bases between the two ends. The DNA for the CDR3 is TGCGCCAGCAGTGAACGAGGCAGGGAAGGCTACACCTTC. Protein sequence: CASSERGREGYTF.

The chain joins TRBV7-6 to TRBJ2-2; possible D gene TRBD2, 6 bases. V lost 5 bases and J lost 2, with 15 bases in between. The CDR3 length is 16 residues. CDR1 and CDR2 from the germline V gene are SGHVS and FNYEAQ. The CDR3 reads CASSHYRRGNTGELFF. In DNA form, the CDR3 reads TGTGCCAGCAGCCATTACAGGAGGGGCAACACCGGGGAGCTGTTTTTT.

CDR3 sequence (DNA): TGTGCCAGCAGCTCTGAGGAAGTCTCTCCCCTCCACTTT. Translated, it gives CASSSEEVSPLHF. The chain links TRBV21-1 to TRBJ1-6. TRBV21-1 is designated a pseudogene. This CDR3 comprises 13 residues.

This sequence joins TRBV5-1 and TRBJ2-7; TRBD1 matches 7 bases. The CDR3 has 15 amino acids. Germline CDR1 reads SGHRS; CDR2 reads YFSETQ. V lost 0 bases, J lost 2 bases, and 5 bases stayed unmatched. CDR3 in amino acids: CASSLGDSFPYEQYF. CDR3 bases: TGCGCCAGCAGCTTGGGGGACAGCTTCCCCTACGAGCAGTACTTC.

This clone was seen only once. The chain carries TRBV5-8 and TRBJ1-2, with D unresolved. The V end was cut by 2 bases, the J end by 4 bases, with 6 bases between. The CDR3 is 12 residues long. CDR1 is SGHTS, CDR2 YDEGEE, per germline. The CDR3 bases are TGTGCCAGCAGCTTCGAGGGCTATGGCTACACCTTC. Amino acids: CASSFEGYGYTF.

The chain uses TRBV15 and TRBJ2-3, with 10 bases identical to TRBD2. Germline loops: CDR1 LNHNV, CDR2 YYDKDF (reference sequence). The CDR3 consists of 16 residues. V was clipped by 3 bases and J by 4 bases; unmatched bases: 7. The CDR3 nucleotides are TGTGCCACCAGCAGGGGAGCGGGAGGGCCTGCAGATACGCAGTATTTT. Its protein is CATSRGAGGPADTQYF.

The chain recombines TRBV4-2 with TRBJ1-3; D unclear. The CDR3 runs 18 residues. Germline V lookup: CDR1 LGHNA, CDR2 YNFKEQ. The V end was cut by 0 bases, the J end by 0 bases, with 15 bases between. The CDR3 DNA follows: TGTGCCAGCAGCCAAGATTCCGCAGGTCTCCTCTCTGGAAACACCATATATTTT. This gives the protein CASSQDSAGLLSGNTIYF.

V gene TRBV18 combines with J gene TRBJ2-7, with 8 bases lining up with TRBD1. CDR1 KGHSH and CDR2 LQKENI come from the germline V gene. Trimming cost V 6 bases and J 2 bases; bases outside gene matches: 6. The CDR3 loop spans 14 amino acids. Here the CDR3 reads CASSSQGAAYEQYF. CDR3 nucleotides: TGTGCCAGCTCGTCGCAGGGGGCCGCCTACGAGCAGTACTTC.

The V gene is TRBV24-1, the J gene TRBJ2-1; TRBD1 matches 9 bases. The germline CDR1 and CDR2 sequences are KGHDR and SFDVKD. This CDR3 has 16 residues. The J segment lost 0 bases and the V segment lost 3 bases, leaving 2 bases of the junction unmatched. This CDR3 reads CATSDPGQGSYNEQFF. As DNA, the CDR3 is TGTGCCACCAGTGATCCGGGACAGGGCTCCTACAATGAGCAGTTCTTC.

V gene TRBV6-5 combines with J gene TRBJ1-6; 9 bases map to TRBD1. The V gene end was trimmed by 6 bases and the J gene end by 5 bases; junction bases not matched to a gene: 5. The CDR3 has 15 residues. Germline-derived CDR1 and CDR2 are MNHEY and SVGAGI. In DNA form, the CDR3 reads TGTGCCAGCAGCCCCGGGACAGGGCATAATTCACCCCTCCACTTT. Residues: CASSPGTGHNSPLHF.

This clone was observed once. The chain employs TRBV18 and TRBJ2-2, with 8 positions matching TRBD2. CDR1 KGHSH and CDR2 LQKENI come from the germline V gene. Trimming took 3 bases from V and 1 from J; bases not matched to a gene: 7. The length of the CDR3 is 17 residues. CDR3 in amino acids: CASSPSTLAGNTGELFF. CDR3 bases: TGTGCCAGCTCACCGTCGACTCTAGCGGGGAACACCGGGGAGCTGTTTTTT.

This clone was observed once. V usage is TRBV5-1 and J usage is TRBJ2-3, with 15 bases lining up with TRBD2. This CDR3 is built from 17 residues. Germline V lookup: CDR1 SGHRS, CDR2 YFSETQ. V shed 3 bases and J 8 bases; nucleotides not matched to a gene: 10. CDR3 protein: CASSSGTSGGRAVTQYF. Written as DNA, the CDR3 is TGCGCCAGCAGCTCGGGGACTAGCGGGGGGCGAGCGGTTACGCAGTATTTT.

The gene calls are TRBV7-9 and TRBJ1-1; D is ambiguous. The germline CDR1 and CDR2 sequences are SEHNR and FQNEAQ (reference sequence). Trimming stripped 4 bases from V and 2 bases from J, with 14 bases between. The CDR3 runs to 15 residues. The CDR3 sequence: CASSSGAGDNTEAFF. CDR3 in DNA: TGTGCCAGCAGCTCGGGAGCCGGGGATAACACTGAAGCTTTCTTT.

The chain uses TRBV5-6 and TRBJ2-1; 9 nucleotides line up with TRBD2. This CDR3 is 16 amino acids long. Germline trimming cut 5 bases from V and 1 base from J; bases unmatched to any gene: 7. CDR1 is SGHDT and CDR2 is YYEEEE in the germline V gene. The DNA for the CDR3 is TGTGCCAGCAGGCGCGGGGGGGCTTCGTCCTACAATGAGCAGTTCTTC. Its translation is CASRRGGASSYNEQFF. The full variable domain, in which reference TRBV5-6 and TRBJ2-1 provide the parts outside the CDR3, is DAGVTQSPTHLIKTRGQQVTLRCSPKSGHDTVSWYQQALGQGPQFIFQYYEEEERQRGNFPDRFSGHQFPNYSSELNVNALLLGDSALYLCASRRGGASSYNEQFFGPGTRLTVL.

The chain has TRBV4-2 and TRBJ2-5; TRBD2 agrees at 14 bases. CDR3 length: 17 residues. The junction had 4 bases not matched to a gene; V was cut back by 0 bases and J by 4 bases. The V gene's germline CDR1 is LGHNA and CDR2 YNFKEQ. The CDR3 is CASSQDGTSGRRETQYF. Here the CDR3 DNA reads TGTGCCAGCAGCCAAGACGGGACTAGCGGGAGAAGAGAGACCCAGTACTTC.

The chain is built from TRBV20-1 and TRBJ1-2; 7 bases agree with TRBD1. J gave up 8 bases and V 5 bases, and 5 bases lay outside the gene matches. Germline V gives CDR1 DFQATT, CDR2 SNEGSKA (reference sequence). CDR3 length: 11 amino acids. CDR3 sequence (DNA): TGCAGTGCTCTCCAGGGGGAAGGCTACACCTTC. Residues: CSALQGEGYTF.

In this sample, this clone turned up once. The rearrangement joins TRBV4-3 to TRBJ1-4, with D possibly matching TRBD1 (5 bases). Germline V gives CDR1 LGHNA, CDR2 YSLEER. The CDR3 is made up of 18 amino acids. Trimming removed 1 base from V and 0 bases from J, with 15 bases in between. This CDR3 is CASSQGGIQEATNEKLFF. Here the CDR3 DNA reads TGCGCCAGCAGCCAAGGGGGAATACAGGAAGCAACTAATGAAAAACTGTTTTTT.

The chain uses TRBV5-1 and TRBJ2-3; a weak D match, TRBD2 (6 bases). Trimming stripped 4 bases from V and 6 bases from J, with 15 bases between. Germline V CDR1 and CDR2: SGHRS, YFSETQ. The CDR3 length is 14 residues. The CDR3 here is CASSPAGGADTQYF. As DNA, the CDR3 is TGCGCCAGCAGCCCGGCAGGAGGGGCGGATACGCAGTATTTT.

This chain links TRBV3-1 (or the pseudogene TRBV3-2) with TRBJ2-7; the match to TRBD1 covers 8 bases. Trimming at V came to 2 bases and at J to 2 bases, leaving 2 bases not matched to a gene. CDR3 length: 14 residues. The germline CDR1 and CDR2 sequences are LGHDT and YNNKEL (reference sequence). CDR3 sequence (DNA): TGTGCCAGCAGCCAAAAACAGGGGGCCTACGAGCAGTACTTC. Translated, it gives CASSQKQGAYEQYF.

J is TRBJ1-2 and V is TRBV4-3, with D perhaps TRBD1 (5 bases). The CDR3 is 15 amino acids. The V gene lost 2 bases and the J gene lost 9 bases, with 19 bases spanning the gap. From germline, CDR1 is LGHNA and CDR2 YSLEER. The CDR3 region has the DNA TGCGCCAGCAGCCAATCGGGGCGGAGGGTTGTGAGCTACACCTTC. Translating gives CASSQSGRRVVSYTF.

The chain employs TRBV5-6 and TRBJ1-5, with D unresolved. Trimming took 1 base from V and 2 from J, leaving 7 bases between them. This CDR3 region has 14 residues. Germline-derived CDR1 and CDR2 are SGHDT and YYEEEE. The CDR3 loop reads CASSLPGGNQPQHF. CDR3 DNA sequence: TGTGCCAGCAGCTTGCCCGGGGGCAATCAGCCCCAGCATTTT.

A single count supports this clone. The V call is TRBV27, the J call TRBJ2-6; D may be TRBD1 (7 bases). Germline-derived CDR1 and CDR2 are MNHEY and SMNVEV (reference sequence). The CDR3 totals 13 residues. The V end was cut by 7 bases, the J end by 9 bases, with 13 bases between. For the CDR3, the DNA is TGTGCCAGCACCCAGGGGGGCCTCAACGTCCTGACTTTC. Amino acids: CASTQGGLNVLTF. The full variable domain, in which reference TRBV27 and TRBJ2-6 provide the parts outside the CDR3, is EAQVTQNPRYLITVTGKKLTVTCSQNMNHEYMSWYRQDPGLGLRQIYYSMNVEVTDKGDVPEGYKVSRKEKRNFPLILESPSPNQTSLYFCASTQGGLNVLTFGAGSRLTVL.